This note documents a single T cell receptor beta chain sequence. Sequenced by immunoSEQ multiplex PCR; TCRdb stores in-frame clones only, minus some. The sample shows roughly 98,000 clones, 93% of them seen only once. This entry comes from a study of control samples from healthy donors and cancer patients. The CDR3 loop spans 13 amino acids. With 6 bases clipped from V and 3 bases from J, the junction kept 2 bases outside the gene matches. Germline CDR1 and CDR2: LNHDA and SQIVND (reference sequence). The sample comprised blood. V gene TRBV19 combines with J gene TRBJ2-7; the match to TRBD1 covers 10 bases. This TCR came from a man between 18 and 35 years old in good health. CDR3 region: CASRGQGLYEQYF. Written as DNA, the CDR3 is TGTGCCAGTAGGGGACAGGGGCTCTACGAGCAGTACTTC.